A single sample gave rise to the 23 T cell receptor beta chains below, sequenced in a study of control samples from healthy donors and cancer patients. The assay was immunoSEQ multiplex PCR, and TCRdb's table has in-frame clones only and misses some. The table shows around 100,000 clones, with less than 90% occurring only once. The sample taken for sequencing was blood. The receptors here all came from a woman in her fifties or sixties in good health.

This sequence joins TRBV24-1 and TRBJ2-1; TRBD2 agrees at 10 bases. Germline V gene data show CDR1 as KGHDR and CDR2 as SFDVKD. Germline trimming cut 3 bases from V and 8 bases from J; bases unmatched to any gene: 9. The CDR3 is 16 amino acids. CDR3: CATSDIAGGLKHEQFF. The CDR3 region has the DNA TGTGCCACCAGTGATATAGCGGGAGGACTAAAACATGAGCAGTTCTTC.

This clone was seen only once. The chain links TRBV10-2 to TRBJ2-7; D remains ambiguous. The CDR3 totals 12 residues. The V end lost 8 bases, the J end lost 1 base, and 9 bases lay between the germline ends. CDR1 and CDR2 from the germline V gene are WSHSY and SAAADI. CDR3 in amino acids: CASAVVSYEQYF. In DNA, the CDR3 is TGCGCCAGCGCGGTCGTTTCCTACGAGCAGTACTTC.

The V and J genes are TRBV5-4 and TRBJ2-1; 8 nucleotides match TRBD1. Germline V gene sequence: CDR1 SGHNT, CDR2 YYREEE (reference sequence). This CDR3 comprises 17 residues. V was pared by 0 bases and J by 3 bases, with 8 bases of the junction left unmatched. The CDR3 nucleotides are TGTGCCAGCAGCTTGGATCCCCCAGGGGGCCTCTACAATGAGCAGTTCTTC. This encodes CASSLDPPGGLYNEQFF.

This clone was found once. This chain uses TRBV5-4 with TRBJ1-6; 7 nucleotides line up with TRBD1. Germline CDR1 and CDR2: SGHNT and YYREEE (reference sequence). The CDR3 contains 14 residues. The V and J ends lost 9 bases and 1 base, in that order; junction bases with no gene match: 4. The CDR3 DNA reads as TGTGCCATCCCGACAGGGTCCTATAATTCACCCCTCCACTTT. Amino acids: CAIPTGSYNSPLHF.

The chain has TRBV5-6 and TRBJ2-5, with 10 positions matching TRBD1. Germline-derived CDR1 and CDR2 are SGHDT and YYEEEE. The CDR3 length is 16 residues. J gave up 2 bases and V 2 bases, and 6 bases lay outside the gene matches. CDR3 residues: CASSFSPGQGQETQYF. DNA of the CDR3: TGTGCCAGCAGCTTTTCTCCGGGACAGGGGCAAGAGACCCAGTACTTC.

This chain connects TRBV6-2 or TRBV6-3 to TRBJ2-7; the D gene is possibly TRBD2 (5 bases). The CDR3 has 15 residues. V was clipped by 2 bases and J by 0 bases, with 11 bases between them. Germline V gene sequence: CDR1 MNHEY, CDR2 SVGEGT. CDR3 sequence: CASSYGSGSSYEQYV. The CDR3 DNA sequence: TGTGCCAGCAGTTACGGAAGCGGTAGCTCCTACGAGCAGTACGTC.

The chain employs TRBV2 and TRBJ2-5, with D tentatively TRBD1 (5 bases). The length of the CDR3 is 14 residues. Germline lookup yields CDR1 SNHLY and CDR2 FYNNEI. Trimming left V 6 bases short and J 1 base short, with 12 bases between. The CDR3 loop is CASRATGIQETQYF. For the CDR3, the DNA is TGTGCCAGCAGGGCAACAGGAATCCAAGAGACCCAGTACTTC.

This clone was found once. V gene TRBV19 combines with J gene TRBJ2-2; 8 nucleotides agree with TRBD2. There are 16 residues in the CDR3. Germline V gives CDR1 LNHDA, CDR2 SQIVND (reference sequence). V trimming: 6 bases; J trimming: 1 base; junction bases outside the gene matches: 7. In DNA, the CDR3 is TGTGCCAGTAGGTCGGCTAGCGGGCGGAACACCGGGGAGCTGTTTTTT. Translation gives CASRSASGRNTGELFF.

This clone was detected only once. J is TRBJ1-4 and V is TRBV7-3; TRBD1 might be the D (5 bases). The CDR3 spans 15 residues. V dropped 2 bases and J dropped 7 bases, with 14 bases sitting between them. Germline V gene lookup returns CDR1 SGHTA and CDR2 FQGTGA. Here the CDR3 DNA reads TGTGCCAGCAGCTTACGGCCAGGGCTAGGTGAAAAACTGTTTTTT. As protein: CASSLRPGLGEKLFF.

This clone was counted only a few times. The genes are TRBV5-1 and TRBJ1-3; weak D call: TRBD1 (6 bases). CDR3 size: 16 residues. V was shortened by 0 bases and J by 0 bases, with 10 bases between the two germline ends. CDR1 SGHRS and CDR2 YFSETQ come from the germline V gene. The CDR3 reads CASSLGTVLSGNTIYF. CDR3 coding DNA: TGCGCCAGCAGCTTGGGGACAGTTCTCTCTGGAAACACCATATATTTT.

J is TRBJ1-1 and V is TRBV19, with D possibly matching TRBD1 (5 bases). The CDR3 totals 15 residues. V was shortened by 5 bases and J by 0 bases, with 13 bases between the two germline ends. Germline loops: CDR1 LNHDA, CDR2 SQIVND (reference sequence). CDR3 nucleotides: TGTGCCAGTAGTCCCAACCGAGGGGTGAACACTGAAGCTTTCTTT. Translating it yields CASSPNRGVNTEAFF.

This clone was counted between two and nine times. V usage is TRBV19 and J usage is TRBJ1-3; D not resolved. In germline, CDR1 is LNHDA, CDR2 SQIVND (reference sequence). V was pared by 7 bases and J by 1 base, with 8 bases between. The CDR3 runs 13 residues. CDR3 loop: CASTQRSGNTIYF. DNA for the CDR3: TGTGCCAGTACACAGCGTTCTGGAAACACCATATATTTT.

The genes are TRBV5-5 and TRBJ2-6; D is uncertain. The germline V gene has CDR1 SGHKS and CDR2 YYEKEE (reference sequence). This CDR3 is built from 14 residues. Trimming took off 0 bases at V and 5 bases at J, with 6 bases between the two ends. The CDR3 reads CASSLVIRANVLTF. DNA for the CDR3: TGTGCCAGCAGCTTGGTCATTAGGGCCAACGTCCTGACTTTC.

V usage is TRBV5-8 and J usage is TRBJ2-3, with D perhaps TRBD2 (5 bases). V dropped 8 bases and J dropped 14 bases, with 42 bases sitting between them. The germline gives CDR1 SGHTS, CDR2 YDEGEE. This CDR3 comprises 19 residues. CDR3 in amino acids: CARRESTETTGFNSPSTYF. CDR3 nucleotide sequence: TGTGCCAGACGGGAATCGACTGAAACAACGGGCTTTAACTCTCCGTCGACGTATTTT.

The chain uses TRBV4-3 and TRBJ2-2, with 8 bases identical to TRBD2. The CDR3 length is 15 residues. With 1 base clipped from V and 6 bases from J, the junction kept 4 bases outside the gene matches. Germline CDR1 LGHNA, CDR2 YSLEER. The chain's CDR3 is CASSQARGGAGELFF. In DNA form, the CDR3 reads TGCGCCAGCAGCCAAGCTCGGGGGGGGGCCGGGGAGCTGTTTTTT.

This clone has a handful of counts. The chain combines TRBV7-3 with TRBJ2-1, with D maybe TRBD2 (6 bases). Trimming pared 2 bases from V and 0 bases from J, leaving 11 bases between. The CDR3 length is 16 residues. Germline V gene sequence: CDR1 SGHTA, CDR2 FQGTGA. The CDR3 DNA is TGTGCCAGCAGCTTAGTTAGCGGCAGCTCCTACAATGAGCAGTTCTTC. Amino acid sequence: CASSLVSGSSYNEQFF.

The gene calls are TRBV6-5 and TRBJ2-7, with D hard to call. The CDR3 length is 13 residues. CDR1 and CDR2 (germline): MNHEY, SVGAGI. With 8 bases removed from V and 0 bases from J, the gap between germline ends came to 11 bases. The CDR3 reads CASRQISSYEQYF. CDR3 sequence (DNA): TGTGCCAGCCGACAAATCAGCTCCTACGAGCAGTACTTC.

This sequence joins TRBV19 and TRBJ1-5, with D uncertain. V lost 3 bases and J lost 0, with 12 bases in between. Germline V CDR1 and CDR2: LNHDA, SQIVND (reference sequence). This CDR3 has 16 amino acids. As DNA, the CDR3 is TGTGCCAGTAGTATTATCGGGGATACTAGCAATCAGCCCCAGCATTTT. Translated, it gives CASSIIGDTSNQPQHF.

The chain carries TRBV9 and TRBJ2-2; 7 nucleotides match TRBD2. CDR1 and CDR2 from the germline V gene are SGDLS and YYNGEE. This CDR3 comprises 19 residues. Losses at the gene ends were 4 bases for V and 3 bases for J; bases not matched to a gene: 18. Written as DNA, the CDR3 is TGTGCCAGCAGCACCCGACTAGCCGTCCCCCCCTGGGACACCGGGGAGCTGTTTTTT. This translates into CASSTRLAVPPWDTGELFF. The variable domain in full, with the rest retrieved from reference TRBV9 and TRBJ2-2, is DSGVTQTPKHLITATGQRVTLRCSPRSGDLSVYWYQQSLDQGLQFLIQYYNGEERAKGNILERFSAQQFPDLHSELNLSSLELGDSALYFCASSTRLAVPPWDTGELFFGEGSRLTVL.

The gene calls are TRBV3-1 (or the pseudogene TRBV3-2) and TRBJ1-2, with 8 positions matching TRBD1. The trim removed 0 bases at V and 3 bases at J, leaving 21 bases unmatched. Per the germline V gene, CDR1 is LGHDT and CDR2 is YNNKEL (reference sequence). The CDR3 spans 21 residues. The CDR3 DNA sequence: TGTGCCAGCAGCCAAGATCAGACCCAATATAGCAGGGGGCCACCTGACTATGGCTACACCTTC. It translates to CASSQDQTQYSRGPPDYGYTF.

This clone was picked up one time. The J gene is TRBJ2-7, the V gene TRBV5-6, with a possible D match to TRBD2 (7 bases). V shed 4 bases and J shed 4 bases, with 15 bases lying between them. Germline V gene data show CDR1 as SGHDT and CDR2 as YYEEEE. The CDR3 length is 14 residues. CDR3 region: CASSLFRGLYEQYV. DNA for the CDR3: TGTGCCAGCAGCCTCTTCAGGGGACTATACGAGCAGTACGTC.

The chain is built from TRBV6-5 and TRBJ1-6; TRBD1 matches at 8 bases. V shed 6 bases and J 8 bases; nucleotides not matched to a gene: 9. Looked up from germline, CDR1 is MNHEY and CDR2 is SVGAGI. This CDR3 contains 15 residues. CDR3 region: CASSQNRGRDSPLHF. CDR3 nucleotide sequence: TGTGCCAGCAGCCAAAACAGGGGGAGGGATTCACCCCTCCACTTT.

The V and J genes are TRBV10-3 and TRBJ2-3, with D unclear. The CDR3 covers 15 residues. V dropped 0 bases and J dropped 2 bases, with 9 bases sitting between them. The germline gives CDR1 ENHRY, CDR2 SYGVKD. The CDR3 sequence: CAISESGRHTDTQYF. The CDR3 DNA follows: TGTGCCATCAGTGAGTCGGGCAGACACACAGATACGCAGTATTTT.